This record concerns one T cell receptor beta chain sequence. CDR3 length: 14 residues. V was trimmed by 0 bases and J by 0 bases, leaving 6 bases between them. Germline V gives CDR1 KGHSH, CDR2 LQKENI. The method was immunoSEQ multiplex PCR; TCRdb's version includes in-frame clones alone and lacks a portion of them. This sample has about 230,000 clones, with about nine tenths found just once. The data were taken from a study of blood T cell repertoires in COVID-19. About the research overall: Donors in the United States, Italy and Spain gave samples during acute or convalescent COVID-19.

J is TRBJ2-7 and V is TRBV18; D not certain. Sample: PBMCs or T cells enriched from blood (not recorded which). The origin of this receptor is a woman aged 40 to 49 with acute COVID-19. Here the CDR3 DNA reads TGTGCCAGCTCACCACCATCCGGCTCCTACGAGCAGTACTTC. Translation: CASSPPSGSYEQYF.